The 30 T cell receptor beta chains listed next were all sequenced from one sample in a study of cytomegalovirus exposure and HLA in healthy donors. This PCR relied on a set of 60 Vbeta primers and 13 Jbeta primers. Assay used: immunoSEQ multiplex PCR; TCRdb lists only in-frame clones, some missing. The sample consists of around 150,000 clones, roughly 80% of them appearing once. Sequencing used PBMCs. These receptors were collected from a male donor in good health and CMV-seronegative.

The chain joins TRBV5-5 to TRBJ2-2; 7 bases fit TRBD1. The CDR3 is made up of 15 amino acids. Germline lookup yields CDR1 SGHKS and CDR2 YYEKEE (reference sequence). Trimming at V came to 4 bases and at J to 7 bases, leaving 10 bases not matched to a gene. The CDR3 loop reads CASSHLRQGRGELFF. Here the CDR3 DNA reads TGTGCCAGCAGCCACTTACGACAGGGTCGCGGGGAGCTGTTTTTT.

The V gene is TRBV14, the J gene TRBJ2-6, with 8 bases that match TRBD1. V was pared by 4 bases and J by 2 bases, with 16 bases of the junction left unmatched. The CDR3 covers 20 residues. Germline lookup yields CDR1 SGHDN and CDR2 FVKESK. This CDR3 reads CASSPFPSGQALPGANVLTF. The CDR3 DNA sequence: TGTGCCAGCAGCCCCTTCCCTTCGGGACAGGCCCTTCCTGGGGCCAACGTCCTGACTTTC.

In its sample, this clone was seen a few times. The chain carries TRBV20-1 and TRBJ2-5, with unresolved D. Germline CDR1 DFQATT, CDR2 SNEGSKA (reference sequence). The V end lost 6 bases, the J end lost 5 bases, and 7 bases lay between the germline ends. The CDR3 totals 10 residues. The CDR3 spells CSAVEETQYF. The CDR3 nucleotides are TGCAGTGCGGTTGAGGAGACCCAGTACTTC.

The rearrangement links TRBV7-2 to TRBJ1-2, with D possibly being TRBD1 (6 bases). V lost 2 bases and J lost 6, with 10 bases in between. The CDR3 spans 13 residues. Germline V CDR1 and CDR2: SGHTA, FQGNSA. CDR3 DNA: TGTGCCAGCAGCTTAAGGGCAGGGGATGGCTACACCTTC. Amino acid sequence: CASSLRAGDGYTF.

J is TRBJ1-1 and V is TRBV27; D gene ambiguous. Trimming cost V 3 bases and J 1 base, with 15 bases left between them. There are 16 residues in the CDR3. Germline CDR1 MNHEY, CDR2 SMNVEV (reference sequence). CDR3 protein: CASSLRPKPTNTEAFF. Written as DNA, the CDR3 is TGTGCCAGCAGTTTGCGGCCGAAACCCACGAACACTGAAGCTTTCTTT.

This clone was observed a single time. The chain links TRBV7-9 to TRBJ1-1, with 12 bases lining up with TRBD1. Looked up from germline, CDR1 is SEHNR and CDR2 is FQNEAQ (reference sequence). With 4 bases clipped from V and 0 bases from J, the junction kept 6 bases outside the gene matches. The CDR3 consists of 17 residues. The CDR3 sequence: CASSWGQGAEMNTEAFF. CDR3 DNA sequence: TGTGCCAGCAGCTGGGGACAGGGGGCCGAAATGAACACTGAAGCTTTCTTT.

As regards this clone: At one end the junction does not follow the germline gene, possibly because of a read error. The chain couples TRBV9 to TRBJ1-5; D is unresolved. The CDR3 totals 13 residues. The germline V gene has CDR1 SGDLS and CDR2 YYNGEE. DNA for the CDR3: TGTGCCGGCAGCGTCCAGTCCAATCAGCCCCAGCATTTT. Its protein is CAGSVQSNQPQHF.

The chain couples TRBV15 to TRBJ1-1; 10 bases line up with TRBD1. CDR1 and CDR2 (germline): LNHNV, YYDKDF (reference sequence). The CDR3 spans 18 residues. The V gene end was trimmed by 0 bases and the J gene end by 3 bases; junction bases not matched to a gene: 10. CDR3 region: CATSRDLLGQGLYTEAFF. CDR3 DNA sequence: TGTGCCACCAGCAGAGATCTTTTGGGACAGGGGTTATACACTGAAGCTTTCTTT.

Concerning this clone: The sample has other DNA sequences that encode this CDR3 too. The chain uses TRBV5-1 and TRBJ1-3; D not resolved. V gave up 0 bases and J gave up 2 bases, with 3 bases separating them. This CDR3 region has 13 residues. Germline loops: CDR1 SGHRS, CDR2 YFSETQ. Here the CDR3 reads CASSLAAGNTIYF. The CDR3 DNA follows: TGCGCCAGCAGCTTGGCGGCTGGAAACACCATATATTTT.

This clone was seen only a few times. This chain uses TRBV6-1 with TRBJ2-3, with TRBD2 as a possible D gene (5 bases). The CDR3 is made up of 15 amino acids. The V end was cut by 1 base, the J end by 6 bases, with 14 bases between. Germline values: CDR1 MNHNS, CDR2 SASEGT. CDR3 region: CASSEVRGGSDTQYF. The DNA for the CDR3 is TGTGCCAGCAGTGAAGTCAGAGGAGGTAGCGATACGCAGTATTTT.

The chain is built from TRBV5-1 and TRBJ2-1, with a tentative D call TRBD1 (5 bases). This CDR3 is 14 amino acids long. Trimming took off 0 bases at V and 7 bases at J, with 11 bases between the two ends. Germline V CDR1 and CDR2: SGHRS, YFSETQ. CDR3 DNA: TGCGCCAGCAGCTTGGCCCCCAGGGTGAATGAGCAGTTCTTC. Encoded protein: CASSLAPRVNEQFF.

This sequence joins TRBV27 and TRBJ2-7, with 14 bases fitting TRBD2. Germline CDR1 MNHEY, CDR2 SMNVEV (reference sequence). The length of the CDR3 is 16 residues. V trimming: 3 bases; J trimming: 4 bases; junction bases outside the gene matches: 5. The CDR3 nucleotides are TGTGCCAGCAGTTTCGGGACTAGCGGGAGAGGGTACGAGCAGTACTTC. Residues: CASSFGTSGRGYEQYF.

This clone is a singleton in its sample. This chain joins TRBV9 and TRBJ2-1, with TRBD1 matching 7 bases. The CDR3 runs 15 residues. V was pared by 0 bases and J by 7 bases, with 7 bases of the junction left unmatched. From germline, CDR1 is SGDLS and CDR2 YYNGEE. CDR3 protein: CASSVVTGAGNEQFF. In DNA form, the CDR3 reads TGTGCCAGCAGCGTAGTAACAGGGGCTGGGAATGAGCAGTTCTTC.

The chain combines TRBV30 with TRBJ2-5, with D possibly matching TRBD2 (6 bases). The J call is in doubt because the DNA end fits TRBJ2-7 better. The germline gives CDR1 GTSNPN, CDR2 SVGIG (reference sequence). This CDR3 has 13 residues. The CDR3 sequence is CAWAGGNSDEQYF. The DNA of the CDR3 is TGTGCCTGGGCCGGGGGAAATTCCGACGAGCAGTACTTC.

The V and J genes are TRBV19 and TRBJ2-5; no reliable D call. Near its end, the DNA agrees better with TRBJ2-7, so the J call may be wrong. Looked up from germline, CDR1 is LNHDA and CDR2 is SQIVND (reference sequence). CDR3 length: 13 residues. The CDR3: CASSIDSSYEQYF. CDR3 bases: TGTGCCAGTAGTATAGACTCCTCCTACGAGCAGTACTTC.

V is TRBV6-5 and J is TRBJ2-7, with 11 bases lining up with TRBD1. This CDR3 region has 15 residues. Unmatched junction bases numbered 5, after V lost 5 bases and J lost 2 bases. CDR1 MNHEY and CDR2 SVGAGI come from the germline V gene. CDR3 nucleotides: TGTGCCAGCAGTCGATCGGGACAGGGGGCCTACGAGCAGTACTTC. It encodes CASSRSGQGAYEQYF.

The chain is built from TRBV29-1 and TRBJ2-7, with 12 positions matching TRBD1. V gave up 4 bases and J gave up 6 bases; unmatched junction bases: 7. The length of the CDR3 is 14 residues. Germline assignment: CDR1 SQVTM and CDR2 ANQGSEA. The CDR3 region has the DNA TGCAGCGTTGCTGCCGGGACAGGGGGCGTCGAGCAGTACTTC. It encodes CSVAAGTGGVEQYF.

The chain links TRBV4-1 to TRBJ2-1; 12 bases match TRBD2. V dropped 4 bases and J dropped 9; count of bases not matched to a gene: 10. CDR1 MGHRA and CDR2 YSYEKL come from the germline V gene. This CDR3 is 16 amino acids long. CDR3 protein: CASSPSGTSGWGEQFF. The CDR3 DNA reads as TGCGCCAGCAGCCCAAGCGGGACTAGCGGGTGGGGTGAGCAGTTCTTC.

The chain has TRBV28 and TRBJ1-4; possibly TRBD1 for D (5 bases). Per the germline V gene, CDR1 is MDHEN and CDR2 is SYDVKM. V dropped 4 bases and J dropped 10 bases, with 19 bases sitting between them. The CDR3 contains 15 residues. CDR3 coding DNA: TGTGCCAGCAGTTCGGGAGACAGCCAGGCTGCAAAACTGTTTTTT. This encodes CASSSGDSQAAKLFF.

This rearrangement joins TRBV7-9 to TRBJ1-4, with 11 bases fitting TRBD1. Germline CDR1 and CDR2: SEHNR and FQNEAQ (reference sequence). J was trimmed by 8 bases and V by 4 bases; bases with no gene match: 6. The CDR3 is made up of 15 amino acids. CDR3 sequence: CASSSAGTGGEKLFF. The CDR3 DNA is TGTGCCAGCAGCTCTGCCGGGACAGGGGGGGAAAAACTGTTTTTT.

The chain links TRBV28 to TRBJ2-2; D gene uncertain. This CDR3 is 16 amino acids long. CDR1 is MDHEN and CDR2 is SYDVKM in the germline V gene. The V and J ends lost 3 bases and 5 bases respectively, with 16 bases between them. CDR3: CASSLGGLRGTGELFF. As DNA, the CDR3 is TGTGCCAGCAGTTTGGGTGGGTTAAGAGGAACCGGGGAGCTGTTTTTT.

The CDR3 sequence is CASIPSGRASYEQYF. Written as DNA, the CDR3 is TGTGCCAGCATACCTAGCGGGAGGGCCTCCTACGAGCAGTACTTC. J is TRBJ2-7 and V is TRBV6-1, with 12 bases that match TRBD2. The V gene end was trimmed by 7 bases and the J gene end by 0 bases; junction bases not matched to a gene: 4. Per the germline V gene, CDR1 is MNHNS and CDR2 is SASEGT. The CDR3 length is 15 residues.

The chain employs TRBV5-1 and TRBJ1-2; TRBD1 agrees at 9 bases. V lost 7 bases and J lost 7; bases outside the gene matches: 11. Germline V CDR1 and CDR2: SGHRS, YFSETQ. The CDR3 contains 14 residues. This CDR3 reads CASESGQGFGGYTF. CDR3 nucleotide sequence: TGCGCCAGCGAGTCGGGACAGGGTTTCGGTGGCTACACCTTC. The full variable domain, its missing parts supplied by reference TRBV5-1 and TRBJ1-2, is KAGVTQTPRYLIKTRGQQVTLSCSPISGHRSVSWYQQTPGQGLQFLFEYFSETQRNKGNFPGRFSGRQFSNSRSEMNVSTLELGDSALYLCASESGQGFGGYTFGSGTRLTVV.

CDR3: CASSLGTGYSNYGYTF. Written as DNA, the CDR3 is TGTGCCAGCAGCTTAGGGACAGGGTACTCCAACTATGGCTACACCTTC. The V gene is TRBV7-2, the J gene TRBJ1-2; 8 bases line up with TRBD1. CDR3 length: 16 amino acids. Germline CDR1 and CDR2: SGHTA and FQGNSA. J gave up 2 bases and V 1 base, and 6 bases lay outside the gene matches.

This sequence joins TRBV5-6 and TRBJ2-4; 8 nucleotides line up with TRBD1. J gave up 5 bases and V 7 bases, and 11 bases lay outside the gene matches. This CDR3 is built from 15 residues. From germline, CDR1 is SGHDT and CDR2 YYEEEE. The DNA for the CDR3 is TGTGCCAGCGGGAACAGGGGGTATGGGGAAAACATTCAGTACTTC. This sequence encodes CASGNRGYGENIQYF.

The CDR3 DNA sequence: TGTGCCAGCAGGGACAGGGGAGGGAAACTGTTTTTT. It encodes CASRDRGGKLFF. This chain uses TRBV6-5 with TRBJ1-4, with 9 bases that match TRBD1. This CDR3 has 12 residues. V gave up 6 bases and J gave up 11 bases; unmatched junction bases: 4. From germline, CDR1 is MNHEY and CDR2 SVGAGI.

This chain joins TRBV4-3 and TRBJ2-7, with 7 bases fitting TRBD1. This CDR3 has 13 amino acids. CDR1 and CDR2 from the germline V gene are LGHNA and YSLEER. V shed 5 bases and J 2 bases; nucleotides not matched to a gene: 3. The CDR3 reads CASSGTATYEQYF. CDR3 coding DNA: TGCGCCAGCAGCGGGACAGCCACCTACGAGCAGTACTTC.

V usage is TRBV2 and J usage is TRBJ2-2; 7 bases are a match to TRBD1. The V gene end was trimmed by 6 bases and the J gene end by 0 bases; junction bases not matched to a gene: 4. The CDR3 loop spans 15 amino acids. From germline, CDR1 is SNHLY and CDR2 FYNNEI. The CDR3 region is CASRPGGSNTGELFF. CDR3 nucleotide sequence: TGTGCCAGCAGGCCAGGGGGTTCGAACACCGGGGAGCTGTTTTTT.

The chain carries TRBV28 and TRBJ2-3; TRBD2 agrees at 9 bases. Germline CDR1 and CDR2: MDHEN and SYDVKM. The CDR3 has 16 residues. Losses at the gene ends were 1 base for V and 1 base for J; bases not matched to a gene: 3. CDR3 in amino acids: CASSLSSGMGTDTQYF. DNA for the CDR3: TGTGCCAGCAGTTTATCTAGCGGGATGGGCACAGATACGCAGTATTTT.

V and J are TRBV6-1 and TRBJ1-4; 10 bases fit TRBD1. Germline CDR1 is MNHNS and CDR2 is SASEGT. The CDR3 has 15 residues. V was pared by 1 base and J by 8 bases, with 4 bases of the junction left unmatched. The DNA for the CDR3 is TGTGCCAGCAGTGAAGGGGGGACAGGGGTCGAAAAACTGTTTTTT. Its translation is CASSEGGTGVEKLFF.